The clone carrying this TCR beta chain was seen only a few times. Its antigen is undetermined. This specimen comes from a study of post-analysis software for immune sequencing data. Study-level information: Relapsing-remitting, secondary progressive and progressive-relapsing courses of multiple sclerosis were included.

The germline gives CDR1 SNHLY, CDR2 FYNNEI. This CDR3 region has 13 residues. The junction had 4 bases not matched to a gene; V was cut back by 3 bases and J by 6 bases. General observations from the study: The five TRBV segments detected at higher frequency in patients than in controls included TRBV5-6, TRBV5-1 and TRBV20-1. Controls had significantly higher normalized Chao1 diversity than multiple sclerosis patients.

Prepared TCR beta cDNA libraries contained unique molecular identifiers. TCRdb used MiXCR to reprocess the PCR reads, holding one entry per CDR3 protein. Of roughly 620,000 distinct CDR3 sequences in the sample, around 47% are singletons; the top ten hold around 1.7%. V gene TRBV2 combines with J gene TRBJ1-2, with 7 bases lining up with TRBD1. The source is a girl between 10 and 17 years old with multiple sclerosis. Material for sequencing was blood. As DNA, the CDR3 is TGTGCCAGCAGTGACAGGGGGAAGGATGGCTACACCTTC. Translated, it gives CASSDRGKDGYTF.